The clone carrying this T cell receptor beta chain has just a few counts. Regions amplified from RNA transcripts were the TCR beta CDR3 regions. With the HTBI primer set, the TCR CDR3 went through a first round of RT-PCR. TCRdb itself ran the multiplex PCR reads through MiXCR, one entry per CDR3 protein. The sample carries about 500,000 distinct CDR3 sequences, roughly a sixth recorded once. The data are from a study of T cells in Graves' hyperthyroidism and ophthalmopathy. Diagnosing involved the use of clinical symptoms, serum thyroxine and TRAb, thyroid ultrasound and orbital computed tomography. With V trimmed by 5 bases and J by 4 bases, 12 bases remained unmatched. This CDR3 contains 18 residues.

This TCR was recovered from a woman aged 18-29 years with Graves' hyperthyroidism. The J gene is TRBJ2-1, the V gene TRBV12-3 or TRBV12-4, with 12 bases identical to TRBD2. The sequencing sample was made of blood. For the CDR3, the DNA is TGTGCCAGCAGTCCCCCTAGCGGGGGGGCCCTAGGATACAATGAGCAGTTCTTC. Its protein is CASSPPSGGALGYNEQFF.